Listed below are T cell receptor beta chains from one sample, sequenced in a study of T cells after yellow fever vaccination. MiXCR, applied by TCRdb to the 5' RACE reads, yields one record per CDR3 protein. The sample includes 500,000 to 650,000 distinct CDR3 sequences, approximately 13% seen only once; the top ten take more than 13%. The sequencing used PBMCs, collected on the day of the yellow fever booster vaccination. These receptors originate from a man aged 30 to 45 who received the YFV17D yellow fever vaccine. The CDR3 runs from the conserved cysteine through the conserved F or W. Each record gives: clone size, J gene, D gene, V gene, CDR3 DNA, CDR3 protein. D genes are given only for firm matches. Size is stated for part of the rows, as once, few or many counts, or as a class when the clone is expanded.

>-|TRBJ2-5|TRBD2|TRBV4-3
TGCGCCAGCAGCCAAGGCGGCGGGGAGGGCGAGACCCAGTACTTC
CASSQGGGEGETQYF
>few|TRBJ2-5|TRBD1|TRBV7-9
TGTGCCAGCAGCTCTGGGACAGGGACACTCTCAGGGACCCAGTACTTC
CASSSGTGTLSGTQYF
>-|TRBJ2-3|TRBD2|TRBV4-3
TGCGCCAGCAGCCAAGATGGAGGGAGCGGGAGAGCAGATACGCAGTATTTT
CASSQDGGSGRADTQYF
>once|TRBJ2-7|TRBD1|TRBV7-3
TGTGCCAGCAGCCCTGGGACAGGAGGTGTTAGCGAGCAGTACTTC
CASSPGTGGVSEQYF
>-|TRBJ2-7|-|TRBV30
TGTGCCTGGAGTTTCCCGGATACCTACGAGCAGTACTTC
CAWSFPDTYEQYF
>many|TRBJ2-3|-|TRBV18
TGTGCCAGCTCACCACCGGGAACGAGAGATACGCAGTATTTT
CASSPPGTRDTQYF
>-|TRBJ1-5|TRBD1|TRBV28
TGTGCCAGCAGGAGGCAGGGGGTTGTACAGCCCCAGCATTTT
CASRRQGVVQPQHF
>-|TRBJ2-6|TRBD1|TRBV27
TGTGCCAGCAGTTCGGGGACAGTCCTCTCTGGGGCCAACGTCCTGACTTTC
CASSSGTVLSGANVLTF
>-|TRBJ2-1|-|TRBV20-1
TGCAGTGCTCTAGGAGGACCCCACCGTAATGAGCAGTTCTTC
CSALGGPHRNEQFF
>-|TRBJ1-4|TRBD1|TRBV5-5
TGTGCCAGCAGCCGACAGGGAATGAATGAAAAACTGTTTTTT
CASSRQGMNEKLFF
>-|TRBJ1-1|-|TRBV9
TGTGCCAGCAGCCCAAGAGCGGAGAACACTGAAGCTTTCTTT
CASSPRAENTEAFF
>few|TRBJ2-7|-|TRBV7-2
TGTGCCAGCAGCTGGGCTAATTACGAGCAGTACTTC
CASSWANYEQYF
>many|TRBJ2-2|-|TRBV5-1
TGCGCCAGCAGCCCTCAGGGCGCGAACACCGGGGAGCTGTTTTTT
CASSPQGANTGELFF
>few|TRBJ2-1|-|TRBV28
TGTGCCAGCAGCTGGGACCGAACCAATGAGCAGTTCTTC
CASSWDRTNEQFF
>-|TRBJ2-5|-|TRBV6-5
TGTGCCAGCAGGGGACTGCGGGTCCAGTACTTC
CASRGLRVQYF
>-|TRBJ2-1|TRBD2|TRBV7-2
TGTGCCAGCAGCCACACCGCGTTGCGGGAGGGCCCTGGTGAGCAGTTCTTC
CASSHTALREGPGEQFF
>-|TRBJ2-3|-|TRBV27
TGTGCCAGCAGTTTATCTCGGCGGCGAAGCGCCAGAATGGCAGATACGCAGTATTTT
CASSLSRRRSARMADTQYF
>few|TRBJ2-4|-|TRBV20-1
TGCAGTGCCGTTAGGGGCAGAGGACCCACCAAAAACATTCAGTACTTC
CSAVRGRGPTKNIQYF